The 18 T cell receptor beta chains listed next were all sequenced from one sample in a study of T cell clonality in common variable immunodeficiency. The method was immunoSEQ multiplex PCR; TCRdb's version includes in-frame clones alone and lacks a portion of them. Captured here are about 34,000 clones, none seen once; the top ten comprise 0.95%. Input material: peripheral blood mononuclear cells. These receptors were collected from a person between 18 and 70 years old in good health.

This clone has at least ten counts. The read comes to an end 3 residues before the CDR3 does, leaving the germline J gene to fill in the end. J is TRBJ1-2 and V is TRBV29-1; D is uncertain. CDR3 length: 12 amino acids. Germline lookup yields CDR1 SQVTM and CDR2 ANQGSEA. The DNA read from the CDR3 is TGCAGCGTTGAAGCCGGGTCGTTCGGC. It specifies CSVEAGSFG. The whole CDR3 protein reads CSVEAGSFGYTF.

Many counts were recorded for this clone. Read data end 3 residues before the CDR3 end; the end is taken from the germline J gene. The chain employs TRBV27 and TRBJ2-7; TRBD2 matches at 8 bases. Germline V gene sequence: CDR1 MNHEY, CDR2 SMNVEV (reference sequence). This CDR3 region has 14 residues. Unmatched junction bases numbered 6, after V lost 6 bases and J lost 2 bases. The CDR3 sequence is CASRPGGLTYEQYF. The CDR3 bases that were read are TGTGCCAGCAGGCCGGGGGGGCTGACCTACGAG.

This clone was seen at least ten times. The germline gene is not matched at one end of the junction; a read error may be the cause. The CDR3 goes on 3 residues after the read ends, and that part is filled in from the germline J gene. Other DNA sequences in this specimen translate into the identical CDR3. This chain connects TRBV28 to TRBJ2-1, with D tentatively TRBD2 (5 bases). The CDR3 runs 14 residues. Germline CDR1 MDHEN, CDR2 SYDVKM. Here the CDR3 reads CATSSRAPVGEQFF. Incomplete CDR3 DNA: TGCGCCACCTCTAGCAGAGCCCCCGTTGGTGAG.

This clone has a count of ten or more. The read is 3 residues too short to cover the CDR3 end, so that end is filled in from the germline J gene. The rearrangement uses TRBV19 and TRBJ1-5; no reliable D call. Germline CDR1 and CDR2: LNHDA and SQIVND (reference sequence). Trimming took 9 bases from V and 5 from J, leaving 23 bases between them. The CDR3 consists of 16 residues. The CDR3 here is CASLQVGQDPYQPQHF. CDR3 bases read: TGTGCCAGCTTACAAGTAGGGCAGGATCCTTATCAGCCC.

This clone was seen repeatedly, ten times or more. The CDR3 goes on 3 residues after the read ends, and that part is filled in from the germline J gene. The chain joins TRBV4-1 to TRBJ1-4; the match to TRBD1 covers 8 bases. The CDR3 totals 15 residues. After removal of 10 bases from V and 4 bases from J, the junction contained 11 bases not matched to a gene. The germline CDR1 and CDR2 sequences are MGHRA and YSYEKL. Incomplete CDR3 DNA: TGCGCCAAACGACAGGGGCTGGGGTTTAATGAAAAA. Amino acid sequence: CAKRQGLGFNEK. The entire CDR3 reads CAKRQGLGFNEKLFF.

In the case of this clone: A much larger clone sits a single nucleotide away, making a read error possible. The read terminates 3 residues ahead of where the CDR3 ends, so the germline J gene completes it. The sample holds other DNA sequences that translate to the same CDR3. The V and J genes are TRBV11-2 and TRBJ1-1; a possible D gene is TRBD1 (5 bases). The germline gives CDR1 SGHAT, CDR2 FQNNGV. CDR3 length equals 13 residues. The CDR3 bases that were read are TGTGCCAGCAGCTTAGGACAGAGGACCGAA. Its translation: CASSLGQRTE. The entire CDR3 protein reads CASSLGQRTEAFF.

This clone was picked up many times. The CDR3 end falls 3 residues outside the read, so it is completed with the germline J gene. The chain has TRBV19 and TRBJ1-6; 10 nucleotides line up with TRBD1. Germline CDR1 is LNHDA and CDR2 is SQIVND (reference sequence). V lost 4 bases and J lost 7; bases outside the gene matches: 7. CDR3 length: 16 residues. The part of the CDR3 DNA that was read is TGTGCCAGTAGTAGGTCCTGGACAGGGGGAAATTCACCC. Its translation: CASSRSWTGGNSP. The entire CDR3 protein is CASSRSWTGGNSPLHF.

This clone has ten or more counts. Sequencing ends 3 residues short of the CDR3 end; the germline J gene provides the rest. This specimen includes other DNA sequences encoding the same CDR3. The chain couples TRBV20-1 to TRBJ1-2, with TRBD1 matching 7 bases. Germline CDR1 is DFQATT and CDR2 is SNEGSKA (reference sequence). CDR3 length: 14 amino acids. The CDR3 bases that were read are TGCAGTGCTAGAGATCTGTGGGACAGAGAACGC. Residues: CSARDLWDRER. The CDR3 in its entirety is CSARDLWDRERYTF.

This clone has ten or more counts. Compared with germline, one end of the junction differs, possibly owing to a read error. The CDR3 end lies 3 residues beyond the end of the read and is filled in from the germline J gene. This chain joins TRBV7-2 and TRBJ2-7; 7 bases match TRBD1. Germline CDR1 SGHTA, CDR2 FQGNSA. The length of the CDR3 is 15 residues. The CDR3 region is CASSNFLGGSNEQYF. The CDR3 bases that were read are TGTGCCAGCAGCAATTTCTTAGGGGGCTCCAACGAG. Drawing the rest from reference TRBV7-2 and TRBJ2-7, the complete variable domain is GAGVSQSPSNKVTEKGKDVELRCDPISGHTALYWYRQSLGQGLEFLIYFQGNSAPDKSGLPSDRFSAERTGGSVSTLTIQRTQQEDSAVYLCASSNFLGGSNEQYFGPGTRLTVT.

This clone was seen repeatedly, ten times or more. The CDR3 goes on 3 residues after the read ends, and that part is filled in from the germline J gene. The chain has TRBV6-4 and TRBJ1-2, with TRBD1 matching over 8 bases. The V gene's germline CDR1 is MRHNA and CDR2 SNTAGT. The CDR3 sequence is 14 residues long. The part of the CDR3 DNA that was read is TGTGCCAGCAGTGAGGGGGCAGGGGGCCATAGC. Its protein product is CASSEGAGGHS. The complete CDR3 sequence is CASSEGAGGHSYTF.

This clone was seen ten or more times. The read stops 3 residues short of the end of the CDR3; the missing end is completed from the germline J gene. This chain joins TRBV7-3 and TRBJ1-6; TRBD1 aligns across 8 bases. The length of the CDR3 is 15 residues. With V trimmed by 2 bases and J by 7 bases, 4 bases remained unmatched. The germline V gene encodes CDR1 SGHTA and CDR2 FQGTGA. CDR3 residues: CASSLGDRRNSPLHF. The sequenced part of the CDR3 DNA is TGTGCCAGCAGCTTAGGGGACAGGCGGAATTCACCC.

This clone was counted a few times. The CDR3 end is not reached by the read, which stops 3 residues before it; the germline J gene fills it in. The chain uses TRBV11-3 and TRBJ2-1, with unresolved D. The V gene's germline CDR1 is SGHNT and CDR2 YENEEA. The CDR3 length is 13 residues. V was clipped by 1 base and J by 9 bases, with 10 bases between them. CDR3 loop: CASSLAEAIEQFF. The DNA read from the CDR3 is TGTGCCAGCAGCTTAGCAGAAGCGATTGAG.

In this sample, this clone turned up many times. The CDR3 goes on 3 residues after the read ends, and that part is filled in from the germline J gene. Other nucleotide sequences in the sample specify the same CDR3. The chain carries TRBV19 and TRBJ2-1; 10 bases are shared with TRBD2. The CDR3 covers 14 residues. The germline CDR1 and CDR2 sequences are LNHDA and SQIVND (reference sequence). V trimming: 8 bases; J trimming: 6 bases; junction bases outside the gene matches: 7. The CDR3 sequence: CASRPGLATNEQFF. Partial CDR3 DNA: TGTGCCAGTCGACCGGGACTAGCGACCAATGAG. The full variable domain, its missing parts supplied by reference TRBV19 and TRBJ2-1, is DGGITQSPKYLFRKEGQNVTLSCEQNLNHDAMYWYRQDPGQGLRLIYYSQIVNDFQKGDIAEGYSVSREKKESFPLTVTSAQKNPTAFYLCASRPGLATNEQFFGPGTRLTVL.

This clone was observed many times. The CDR3 reads CASSLQGQETQYF. Incomplete CDR3 DNA: TGTGCCAGCAGTTTGCAGGGTCAAGAGACC. The V and J genes are TRBV12-3 or TRBV12-4 and TRBJ2-5; a possible D gene is TRBD1 (5 bases). The observed sequence ends 3 residues before the CDR3 terminus, with the missing tail filled in from the germline J gene. CDR3 size: 13 residues. The ends were cut back, 3 bases at V and 2 bases at J, with 7 bases in the middle.

On this clone itself: The read halts 3 residues ahead of the CDR3 end, with the missing end drawn from the germline J gene. The genes are TRBV11-3 and TRBJ2-7; 12 nucleotides agree with TRBD2. The CDR3 covers 15 residues. In germline, CDR1 is SGHNT, CDR2 YENEEA. V dropped 5 bases and J dropped 5; count of bases not matched to a gene: 7. The CDR3 sequence: CASSPRLAGVHEQYF. The sequenced CDR3 bases are TGTGCCAGCAGCCCGCGACTAGCGGGGGTCCACGAG.

This clone was counted many times. The read falls 3 residues short of the CDR3 end, and the missing part is taken from the germline J gene. The chain has TRBV5-4 and TRBJ2-5; the D is unclear. The ends were cut back, 0 bases at V and 2 bases at J, with 11 bases in the middle. CDR3 length: 15 amino acids. Germline V lookup: CDR1 SGHNT, CDR2 YYREEE (reference sequence). This chain's CDR3 is CASSLGVRAQETQYF. CDR3 DNA, as far as it was read: TGTGCCAGCAGCTTGGGGGTTAGGGCTCAAGAGACC.

This clone was observed many times. The sequence runs out 3 residues before the end of the CDR3; the remainder is reconstructed from the germline J gene. V usage is TRBV11-2 and J usage is TRBJ1-2; D is possibly TRBD1 (6 bases). Germline assignment: CDR1 SGHAT and CDR2 FQNNGV. CDR3 length equals 14 residues. CDR3 protein: CASSLEWGGRGYTF. The sequenced part of the CDR3 DNA is TGTGCCAGCAGCTTAGAATGGGGGGGGCGAGGC.

The sample holds many counts of this clone. The missing CDR3 end, 3 residues past where the read stops, is filled in from the germline J gene. The chain recombines TRBV5-1 with TRBJ1-2; the match to TRBD1 covers 8 bases. The CDR3 length is 13 residues. In germline, CDR1 is SGHRS, CDR2 YFSETQ. The V gene end was trimmed by 4 bases and the J gene end by 7 bases; junction bases not matched to a gene: 6. Partial CDR3 DNA: TGCGCCAGCAGCGAGGGGACAGGCCTTGGC. It codes for CASSEGTGLG. Given in full, the CDR3 is CASSEGTGLGYTF. Filled out from reference TRBV5-1 and TRBJ1-2, the complete variable domain reads KAGVTQTPRYLIKTRGQQVTLSCSPISGHRSVSWYQQTPGQGLQFLFEYFSETQRNKGNFPGRFSGRQFSNSRSEMNVSTLELGDSALYLCASSEGTGLGYTFGSGTRLTVV.